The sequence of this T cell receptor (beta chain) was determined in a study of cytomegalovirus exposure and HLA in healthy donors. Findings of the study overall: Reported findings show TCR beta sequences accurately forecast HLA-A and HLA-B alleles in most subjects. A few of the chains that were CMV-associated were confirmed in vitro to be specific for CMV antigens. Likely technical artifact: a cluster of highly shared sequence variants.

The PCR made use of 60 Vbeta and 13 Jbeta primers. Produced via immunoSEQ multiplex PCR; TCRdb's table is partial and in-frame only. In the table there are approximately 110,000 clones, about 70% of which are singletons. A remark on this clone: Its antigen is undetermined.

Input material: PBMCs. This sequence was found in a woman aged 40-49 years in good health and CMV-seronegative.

In nucleotides, the CDR3 is TGCGCCAGCAGCCTGGCTGGAGGTGGGAGCGGCGAGCAGTACTTC. This encodes CASSLAGGGSGEQYF. J is TRBJ2-7 and V is TRBV5-1; perhaps TRBD2 as D (5 bases). CDR1 and CDR2 (germline): SGHRS, YFSETQ. Trimming pared 4 bases from V and 6 bases from J, leaving 20 bases between. The CDR3 runs to 15 residues.